This entry lists 28 T cell receptor beta chains sequenced from one sample in a study of blood T cell repertoires in COVID-19. The protocol was immunoSEQ multiplex PCR, while the TCRdb copy is restricted to in-frame clones and leaves out a portion. The data show some 190,000 clones, approximately 90% seen once. The sequenced sample was PBMCs or T cells enriched from blood (not recorded which). These receptors were collected from a woman in her thirties or forties in a cohort exposed to, infected with or recovered from COVID-19 (not recorded which).

The chain has TRBV29-1 and TRBJ2-5, with 9 bases fitting TRBD1. Germline V gives CDR1 SQVTM, CDR2 ANQGSEA. CDR3 size: 15 residues. V lost 8 bases, J lost 4 bases, and 14 bases stayed unmatched. The CDR3 coding sequence is TGCAGCCCCAATTATATCTACAGGGGGCTAGAGACCCAGTACTTC. It translates to CSPNYIYRGLETQYF.

The genes are TRBV25-1 and TRBJ1-1, with no clear D. Germline V gene lookup returns CDR1 MGHDK and CDR2 SYGVNS. The V end lost 2 bases, the J end lost 5 bases, and 6 bases lay between the germline ends. CDR3 length: 12 amino acids. The CDR3 protein is CASSEEWTEAFF. CDR3 in DNA: TGTGCCAGCAGTGAAGAGTGGACTGAAGCTTTCTTT.

This chain uses TRBV9 with TRBJ2-1, with TRBD2 matching over 8 bases. Trimming removed 2 bases from V and 4 bases from J; junction bases left unmatched: 8. Germline-derived CDR1 and CDR2 are SGDLS and YYNGEE. The length of the CDR3 is 16 residues. The CDR3 sequence: CASSVRAGEIYNEQFF. The CDR3 nucleotides read TGTGCCAGCAGCGTTAGAGCGGGGGAGATTTACAATGAGCAGTTCTTC.

This clone turned up a few times. The chain combines TRBV9 with TRBJ2-1, with 8 bases fitting TRBD2. The CDR3 covers 17 residues. Germline-derived CDR1 and CDR2 are SGDLS and YYNGEE. With V trimmed by 4 bases and J by 0 bases, 9 bases remained unmatched. CDR3 residues: CASSIPSGWSSYNEQFF. CDR3 DNA sequence: TGTGCCAGCAGCATTCCTAGCGGGTGGTCCTCCTACAATGAGCAGTTCTTC. Supplemented by reference TRBV9 and TRBJ2-1, the full variable domain reads DSGVTQTPKHLITATGQRVTLRCSPRSGDLSVYWYQQSLDQGLQFLIQYYNGEERAKGNILERFSAQQFPDLHSELNLSSLELGDSALYFCASSIPSGWSSYNEQFFGPGTRLTVL.

V and J are TRBV28 and TRBJ2-3; 10 bases agree with TRBD2. The CDR3 covers 17 residues. Germline V gene sequence: CDR1 MDHEN, CDR2 SYDVKM. V lost 3 bases, J lost 6 bases, and 12 bases stayed unmatched. CDR3 sequence (DNA): TGTGCCAGCAGTTTCCTAGCGGGGGAGGGTTTCGCGGATACGCAGTATTTT. Translated: CASSFLAGEGFADTQYF.

J is TRBJ2-7 and V is TRBV7-9, with D tentatively TRBD2 (6 bases). This CDR3 region has 12 residues. V lost 6 bases to trimming and J lost 9 bases, with 15 bases between them. The V gene's germline CDR1 is SEHNR and CDR2 FQNEAQ (reference sequence). CDR3 sequence: CASRLGSGGQYF. The CDR3 region has the DNA TGTGCCAGCAGACTAGGCTCCGGGGGGCAGTACTTC.

The CDR3 is CASTKDRGMANEKLFF. For the CDR3, the DNA is TGTGCCAGTACCAAAGACAGGGGGATGGCTAATGAAAAACTGTTTTTT. The rearrangement joins TRBV19 to TRBJ1-4; 9 bases line up with TRBD1. The CDR3 is 16 amino acids. Germline trimming cut 7 bases from V and 3 bases from J; bases unmatched to any gene: 9. Germline CDR1 and CDR2: LNHDA and SQIVND (reference sequence).

This chain connects TRBV29-1 to TRBJ1-4, with TRBD1 as a possible D gene (6 bases). Deletions cut 0 bases from V and 0 bases from J, with 11 bases between. Per the germline V gene, CDR1 is SQVTM and CDR2 is ANQGSEA. The CDR3 covers 16 residues. CDR3 bases: TGCAGCGTTGAAGATCCAGGGGCGGCAACTAATGAAAAACTGTTTTTT. Translating gives CSVEDPGAATNEKLFF.

The J gene is TRBJ2-7, the V gene TRBV20-1; the match to TRBD2 covers 7 bases. Trimming took 3 bases from V and 3 from J; bases not matched to a gene: 8. Per the germline V gene, CDR1 is DFQATT and CDR2 is SNEGSKA (reference sequence). The CDR3 covers 14 residues. The CDR3 DNA reads as TGCAGTGCTAGTAAGCTAGCGGTGATCTACGAGCAGTACTTC. Its translation is CSASKLAVIYEQYF.

CDR3 in amino acids: CASSSAGPVTEAFF. CDR3 DNA: TGTGCCAGCAGTTCTGCGGGGCCCGTCACTGAAGCTTTCTTT. The genes are TRBV28 and TRBJ1-1; a weak D match, TRBD1 (5 bases). The V gene lost 4 bases and the J gene lost 4 bases, with 13 bases spanning the gap. This CDR3 is built from 14 residues. In germline, CDR1 is MDHEN, CDR2 SYDVKM.

This chain connects TRBV29-1 to TRBJ1-2, with 8 bases lining up with TRBD1. Losses at the gene ends were 6 bases for V and 6 bases for J; bases not matched to a gene: 9. The CDR3 loop spans 13 amino acids. Germline V gives CDR1 SQVTM, CDR2 ANQGSEA. CDR3 sequence (DNA): TGCAGCGTAACAGGGGGGGAGTTTCATGGCTACACCTTC. This encodes CSVTGGEFHGYTF. The full variable domain, rest sourced from reference TRBV29-1 and TRBJ1-2, is SAVISQKPSRDICQRGTSLTIQCQVDSQVTMMFWYRQQPGQSLTLIATANQGSEATYESGFVIDKFPISRPNLTFSTLTVSNMSPEDSSIYLCSVTGGEFHGYTFGSGTRLTVV.

This CDR3 reads CASSYSLGQGFGTEAFF. CDR3 nucleotide sequence: TGTGCCAGCAGTTACTCATTGGGACAGGGGTTCGGCACTGAAGCTTTCTTT. V usage is TRBV6-2 or TRBV6-3 and J usage is TRBJ1-1; 10 nucleotides align to TRBD1. This CDR3 spans 17 amino acids. After removal of 0 bases from V and 4 bases from J, the junction contained 8 bases not matched to a gene. Germline V lookup: CDR1 MNHEY, CDR2 SVGEGT.

The chain joins TRBV3-1 (or the pseudogene TRBV3-2) to TRBJ1-1; unclear D gene. CDR1 LGHDT and CDR2 YNNKEL come from the germline V gene (reference sequence). The germline V and J ends were trimmed by 0 bases and 11 bases, with 13 bases remaining between them. The CDR3 runs 13 residues. Here the CDR3 DNA reads TGTGCCAGCAGCCAAGAAAAACCAGTCGGGGCTTTCTTT. Translated, it gives CASSQEKPVGAFF.

The CDR3 DNA reads as TGTGCCAGCAGTTTATACAGGGGTCGGGAGACCCAGTACTTC. Translating gives CASSLYRGRETQYF. V and J are TRBV28 and TRBJ2-5; TRBD1 agrees at 7 bases. The germline V gene encodes CDR1 MDHEN and CDR2 SYDVKM. The CDR3 consists of 14 residues. The junction had 4 bases not matched to a gene; V was cut back by 1 base and J by 5 bases.

The chain joins TRBV5-1 to TRBJ1-1; the D gene is possibly TRBD1 (5 bases). Germline CDR1 SGHRS, CDR2 YFSETQ. Between the trimmed V and J ends, which lost 3 bases and 1 base, there was a span of 13 bases. This CDR3 region has 15 residues. CDR3 in DNA: TGCGCCAGCAGCTCGGAGGGGCCCACGAACACTGAAGCTTTCTTT. It yields the protein CASSSEGPTNTEAFF.

V usage is TRBV4-1 and J usage is TRBJ1-2; TRBD1 might be the D (5 bases). The CDR3 contains 12 residues. V lost 6 bases to trimming and J lost 10 bases, with 15 bases between them. Germline V lookup: CDR1 MGHRA, CDR2 YSYEKL. The CDR3 nucleotides are TGCGCCAGCAGGGGCCAGGGACTCGACTACACCTTC. Translated, it gives CASRGQGLDYTF.

The sample holds one count of this clone. The rearrangement uses TRBV3-1 (or the pseudogene TRBV3-2) and TRBJ1-5; D call uncertain. The V gene lost 0 bases and the J gene lost 7 bases, with 10 bases spanning the gap. The germline V gene has CDR1 LGHDT and CDR2 YNNKEL (reference sequence). The CDR3 is 14 amino acids. In DNA, the CDR3 is TGTGCCAGCAGCCAAGATGGCGGGAAGCAGCCCCAGCATTTT. The encoded protein is CASSQDGGKQPQHF.

This clone appeared a single time. The V and J genes are TRBV10-3 and TRBJ2-5; 10 positions match TRBD2. The CDR3 length is 15 residues. After removal of 3 bases from V and 4 bases from J, the junction contained 5 bases not matched to a gene. Germline values: CDR1 ENHRY, CDR2 SYGVKD. The CDR3 region is CAISELAGKPETQYF. CDR3 in DNA: TGTGCCATCAGTGAACTAGCGGGGAAGCCAGAGACCCAGTACTTC.

This chain connects TRBV28 to TRBJ1-5, with D unclear. The ends were cut back, 5 bases at V and 4 bases at J, with 3 bases in the middle. In germline, CDR1 is MDHEN, CDR2 SYDVKM. This CDR3 region has 11 residues. The DNA for the CDR3 is TGTGCCAGCAGTCAGAATCAGCCCCAGCATTTT. Its protein product is CASSQNQPQHF. The complete variable domain, with remaining parts taken from reference TRBV28 and TRBJ1-5, reads DVKVTQSSRYLVKRTGEKVFLECVQDMDHENMFWYRQDPGLGLRLIYFSYDVKMKEKGDIPEGYSVSREKKERFSLILESASTNQTSMYLCASSQNQPQHFGDGTRLSIL.

This chain joins TRBV28 and TRBJ1-1; D call uncertain. The CDR3 sequence is 12 residues long. V shed 4 bases and J shed 4 bases, with 7 bases lying between them. Germline lookup yields CDR1 MDHEN and CDR2 SYDVKM. For the CDR3, the DNA is TGTGCCAGCAGTTATCGTCCCACTGAAGCTTTCTTT. Translation gives CASSYRPTEAFF.

V gene TRBV2 combines with J gene TRBJ2-7; TRBD1 agrees at 10 bases. This CDR3 region has 14 residues. V lost 4 bases, J lost 10 bases, and 10 bases stayed unmatched. The germline V gene has CDR1 SNHLY and CDR2 FYNNEI. The CDR3, as DNA: TGTGCCAGCAGTGCCTCTTCGACAGGGGGCGATCAGTACTTC. Its protein is CASSASSTGGDQYF.

This rearrangement joins TRBV27 to TRBJ1-1; no clear D gene. The CDR3 is 13 residues long. Per the germline V gene, CDR1 is MNHEY and CDR2 is SMNVEV (reference sequence). V was pared by 4 bases and J by 5 bases, with 11 bases between. CDR3 loop: CASSYSGSTEAFF. DNA for the CDR3: TGTGCCAGCAGTTATTCAGGTTCGACTGAAGCTTTCTTT.

The CDR3 sequence: CASSFGTSGSYEQYF. The CDR3 DNA is TGTGCCAGCAGCTTTGGGACTAGCGGGAGCTACGAGCAGTACTTC. V and J are TRBV5-4 and TRBJ2-7; 14 bases map to TRBD2. CDR1 is SGHNT, CDR2 YYREEE, per germline (reference sequence). After removal of 2 bases from V and 3 bases from J, the junction contained 1 base not matched to a gene. The CDR3 extends over 15 amino acids. The full variable domain, its missing parts supplied by reference TRBV5-4 and TRBJ2-7, is ETGVTQSPTHLIKTRGQQVTLRCSSQSGHNTVSWYQQALGQGPQFIFQYYREEENGRGNFPPRFSGLQFPNYSSELNVNALELDDSALYLCASSFGTSGSYEQYFGPGTRLTVT.

The rearrangement joins TRBV29-1 to TRBJ2-7; TRBD1 agrees at 8 bases. The CDR3 extends over 13 amino acids. From germline, CDR1 is SQVTM and CDR2 ANQGSEA. J lost 3 bases, V lost 5 bases, and 6 bases had no gene match. CDR3 in DNA: TGCAGCGTTCTAGGACAGGGCAACTACGAGCAGTACTTC. Translated: CSVLGQGNYEQYF.

Remarks on this clone: One end of the junction does not line up with germline, which may come from a read error. The rearrangement uses TRBV5-5 and TRBJ2-1; 7 nucleotides agree with TRBD1. CDR1 is SGHKS, CDR2 YYEKEE, per germline (reference sequence). CDR3 length: 15 residues. CDR3 coding DNA: TGTGCCAGCAGCTCCGGGACAGAGTCCTTCAATGAGCAGTTCTTC. Protein product: CASSSGTESFNEQFF.

This sequence joins TRBV19 and TRBJ2-7; 12 bases map to TRBD2. This CDR3 is 16 amino acids long. V dropped 5 bases and J dropped 0; count of bases not matched to a gene: 5. From germline, CDR1 is LNHDA and CDR2 SQIVND (reference sequence). The CDR3 DNA reads as TGTGCCAGTAGTTACGCTAGCGGGAGGGGCTCCTACGAGCAGTACTTC. Its translation: CASSYASGRGSYEQYF.

The rearrangement links TRBV5-6 to TRBJ1-5; 9 bases map to TRBD1. The CDR3 runs 15 residues. Germline-derived CDR1 and CDR2 are SGHDT and YYEEEE. V shed 2 bases and J 7 bases; nucleotides not matched to a gene: 7. CDR3 amino acids: CASSFGTGTRQPQHF. The DNA for the CDR3 is TGTGCCAGCAGCTTTGGGACAGGGACACGCCAGCCCCAGCATTTT. Drawing the rest from reference TRBV5-6 and TRBJ1-5, the complete variable domain is DAGVTQSPTHLIKTRGQQVTLRCSPKSGHDTVSWYQQALGQGPQFIFQYYEEEERQRGNFPDRFSGHQFPNYSSELNVNALLLGDSALYLCASSFGTGTRQPQHFGDGTRLSIL.

The chain recombines TRBV5-1 with TRBJ2-3; no definite D call. The V gene lost 0 bases and the J gene lost 6 bases, with 11 bases spanning the gap. Looked up from germline, CDR1 is SGHRS and CDR2 is YFSETQ. This CDR3 is built from 14 residues. The CDR3, as DNA: TGCGCCAGCAGCTTGGGAGGAGAAGAGGATACGCAGTATTTT. Translated, it gives CASSLGGEEDTQYF. Full variable domain (remainder filled in from reference TRBV5-1 and TRBJ2-3): KAGVTQTPRYLIKTRGQQVTLSCSPISGHRSVSWYQQTPGQGLQFLFEYFSETQRNKGNFPGRFSGRQFSNSRSEMNVSTLELGDSALYLCASSLGGEEDTQYFGPGTRLTVL.